A single sample gave rise to the 3 T cell receptor beta chains below, sequenced in a study of regulatory T cells in long-lasting Graves disease. The authors built TCR beta libraries using iRepertoire HTBI primers and Arm-PCR of CDR3 regions. TCRdb re-derived calls from the multiplex PCR reads in MiXCR, one entry per CDR3 protein. Altogether approximately 380,000 distinct CDR3 sequences are present, less than 25% being singletons, with the ten largest covering less than 25%. Indicated time point: persistent/refractory GD, antithyroid drugs over 5 years with positive TRAb. The authors made the TCR library using RNA they extracted from PBMCs. This sample comprised peripheral blood mononuclear cells (PBMCs), obtained when the disease was refractory, from a patient treated with antithyroid drugs. The receptor source for this set is a female donor with Graves disease.

With regard to this clonotype: A much larger clone sits a single nucleotide away, making a read error possible. V and J are TRBV7-2 and TRBJ2-5, with D possibly matching TRBD2 (6 bases). Germline V gene lookup returns CDR1 SGHTA and CDR2 FQGNSA. This CDR3 has 11 amino acids. The DNA for the CDR3 is TGTAGCACTAGCCAGGGAGAGACCCAGTGCTTC. It yields the protein CSTSQGETQCF.

V is TRBV6-1 and J is TRBJ2-7; 9 bases fit TRBD1. Germline-derived CDR1 and CDR2 are MNHNS and SASEGT. The trim removed 6 bases at V and 4 bases at J, leaving 10 bases unmatched. The CDR3 contains 15 residues. In DNA, the CDR3 is TGTGCCAGCAGATTTCCCCAGACAGGGGGATACGAGCAGTACTTC. It translates to CASRFPQTGGYEQYF.

This chain links TRBV27 with TRBJ2-7; TRBD1 might be the D (5 bases). V lost 5 bases, J lost 7 bases, and 18 bases lay in between. The CDR3 is 14 residues long. CDR1 and CDR2 from the germline V gene are MNHEY and SMNVEV (reference sequence). CDR3 in DNA: TGTGCCAGCAGTCCTCGCGGACATCGAGGTGAGCAGTACTTC. It translates to CASSPRGHRGEQYF.